Sequencing of this T cell receptor (beta chain) was carried out in a study of cytomegalovirus exposure and HLA in healthy donors. CDR1 and CDR2 from the germline V gene are MDHEN and SYDVKM. This CDR3 contains 13 residues. The germline V and J ends were trimmed by 7 bases and 2 bases, with 11 bases remaining between them. A word on this clone: Antigen specificity is unknown.

General study results and limits: Beyond CMV serostatus, there was no information to go on about immune exposure. Among the sequence variants, a highly shared cluster was likely an artifact of sequencing.

PCR was performed using 60 Vbeta and 13 Jbeta primers. Original analysis: Roughly 76 million unique TCR beta chains, 9.5 million to 11 million of them shared, were counted by a later analysis. Assay: immunoSEQ multiplex PCR; the TCRdb copy retains only in-frame clones and omits some. V, J and clone size were drawn from that table, and D and trimming were deduced from the DNA. The table lists about 200,000 clones. The sequenced sample was PBMCs. The TCR comes from a boy aged 5-17 years in good health and CMV-seronegative. The J gene is TRBJ1-2, the V gene TRBV28; D gene ambiguous. CDR3 residues: CASNLAGNYGYTF. CDR3 DNA: TGTGCCAGCAACTTAGCCGGGAACTATGGCTACACCTTC.